This entry lists 24 T cell receptor beta chains sequenced from one sample in a study of T cells after yellow fever vaccination (dated by TCRdb to about 2019). Library creation used 5' RACE. The run used an Illumina HiSeq 2500. The raw public data were reprocessed by TCRdb itself: fastp quality trimming at Q25, MiXCR clonotype calling, in-frame beta chains only. Every distinct CDR3 protein forms one entry, paired with its most common genes and DNA. This sample holds 450,000 to 550,000 distinct CDR3 sequences; roughly 19% were observed only once. Roughly 13% of the sample is taken by the ten largest. The sample's treatment or condition, from its label and the paper: live attenuated yellow fever vaccine strain. The source was PBMCs, collected 15 days after the yellow fever booster vaccination. These receptors were collected from a man in his thirties or forties who received the YFV17D yellow fever vaccine.

This chain links TRBV29-1 with TRBJ2-7; weak D call: TRBD1 (5 bases). The V end was cut by 6 bases, the J end by 3 bases, with 9 bases between. The CDR3 runs to 11 residues. Germline V gene sequence: CDR1 SQVTM, CDR2 ANQGSEA. Written as DNA, the CDR3 is TGCAGCGTCCGGACAAACTACGAGCAGTACTTC. Residues: CSVRTNYEQYF.

The table lists this clonotype with a few counts. J is TRBJ1-1 and V is TRBV15, with TRBD1 identical over 8 bases. V was pared by 5 bases and J by 1 base, with 6 bases of the junction left unmatched. Germline V gene data show CDR1 as LNHNV and CDR2 as YYDKDF (reference sequence). The CDR3 length is 15 residues. CDR3 in amino acids: CATSPRTGTNTEAFF. The CDR3 DNA reads as TGTGCCACCAGCCCGAGGACAGGGACGAACACTGAAGCTTTCTTT.

This clonotype appeared many times. The chain employs TRBV10-2 and TRBJ2-5; 9 bases line up with TRBD2. V shed 6 bases, J shed 1 base, and the junction held 9 bases outside the gene matches. This CDR3 spans 16 amino acids. The germline V gene encodes CDR1 WSHSY and CDR2 SAAADI. In DNA, the CDR3 is TGCGCCAGCAGGAAGACTAGCGGCCTAACCCAAGAGACCCAGTACTTC. Translated: CASRKTSGLTQETQYF.

The chain links TRBV10-3 to TRBJ2-7; 7 bases fit TRBD2. Per the germline V gene, CDR1 is ENHRY and CDR2 is SYGVKD. The trim removed 5 bases at V and 7 bases at J, leaving 11 bases unmatched. CDR3 size: 14 residues. In DNA form, the CDR3 reads TGTGCCATCAGTCCTTCGGGCGGGGGTCGGGAGCAGTACTTC. This encodes CAISPSGGGREQYF.

The table lists this clonotype with a few counts. The chain uses TRBV20-1 and TRBJ2-5, with a tentative D call TRBD1 (6 bases). Germline-derived CDR1 and CDR2 are DFQATT and SNEGSKA (reference sequence). Trimming cost V 3 bases and J 5 bases, with 10 bases left between them. The CDR3 spans 12 residues. In nucleotides, the CDR3 is TGCAGTGCTAGCCAGGGGAAGGAGACCCAGTACTTC. Its protein product is CSASQGKETQYF.

This chain connects TRBV11-2 to TRBJ1-1; no reliable D call. The V gene lost 2 bases and the J gene lost 10 bases, with 17 bases spanning the gap. CDR3 size: 14 residues. In germline, CDR1 is SGHAT, CDR2 FQNNGV. CDR3 amino acids: CASSLTNGAEAAFF. CDR3 coding DNA: TGTGCCAGCAGCTTAACTAATGGTGCAGAAGCAGCTTTCTTT.

The chain combines TRBV6-5 with TRBJ2-1, with 7 bases that match TRBD2. Per the germline V gene, CDR1 is MNHEY and CDR2 is SVGAGI. V dropped 5 bases and J dropped 9; count of bases not matched to a gene: 16. The CDR3 is 16 residues long. The CDR3, as DNA: TGTGCCAGCAGTACTCGTAATAGCGGGCTACAAGGTGAGCAGTTCTTC. This encodes CASSTRNSGLQGEQFF.

The chain joins TRBV12-3 or TRBV12-4 to TRBJ2-5; 10 positions agree with TRBD2. This CDR3 region has 16 residues. Unmatched junction bases numbered 11, after V lost 5 bases and J lost 5 bases. In nucleotides, the CDR3 is TGTGCCAGCAGTCCCCCGGGCCTAGCGGGAGCTGAGACCCAGTACTTC. Its protein is CASSPPGLAGAETQYF.

This clonotype was counted between two and nine times. This chain connects TRBV2 to TRBJ2-2; tentative D call: TRBD1 (6 bases). This CDR3 has 17 amino acids. V lost 6 bases and J 1 base, leaving 18 bases between the germline ends. CDR1 is SNHLY, CDR2 FYNNEI, per germline. CDR3 DNA: TGTGCCAGCAGGGACATCCCGAAGACAGGGAACACCGGGGAGCTGTTTTTT. Its protein is CASRDIPKTGNTGELFF.

This rearrangement joins TRBV24-1 to TRBJ1-2, with 9 bases identical to TRBD1. The V gene end was trimmed by 3 bases and the J gene end by 8 bases; junction bases not matched to a gene: 9. CDR1 and CDR2 (germline): KGHDR, SFDVKD. The CDR3 loop spans 15 amino acids. The CDR3 DNA reads TGTGCCACCAGTGATGCGGACAGGGGAGGCCACGGCTACACCTTC. Translation gives CATSDADRGGHGYTF.

The V gene is TRBV20-1, the J gene TRBJ2-3; D is ambiguous. The CDR3 has 12 residues. CDR1 is DFQATT, CDR2 SNEGSKA, per germline (reference sequence). This CDR3 is CSATRLSDTQYF. The CDR3, as DNA: TGCAGCGCCACGCGACTTTCAGATACGCAGTATTTT.

This clonotype has a handful of counts. This chain links TRBV15 with TRBJ2-7; a weak D match, TRBD2 (5 bases). This CDR3 has 16 amino acids. Germline loops: CDR1 LNHNV, CDR2 YYDKDF (reference sequence). Trimming cost V 1 base and J 0 bases, with 13 bases left between them. The CDR3 spells CATSRGGSISSYEQYF. The CDR3 DNA sequence: TGTGCCACCAGCAGAGGAGGGTCCATAAGCTCCTACGAGCAGTACTTC.

This clonotype was recorded only once. The CDR3 here is CASSQAERSGEAFF. The CDR3 DNA follows: TGCGCCAGCAGCCAAGCCGAGAGGTCCGGTGAGGCTTTCTTT. The chain is built from TRBV4-3 and TRBJ1-1; no definite D call. The germline V and J ends were trimmed by 1 base and 11 bases, with 17 bases remaining between them. Germline V gene data show CDR1 as LGHNA and CDR2 as YSLEER. CDR3 length equals 14 residues.

CDR3 sequence reads: CASSSRLGSGGSYEQYF. The CDR3 bases are TGTGCCAGCAGCTCACGACTCGGTAGCGGGGGATCCTACGAGCAGTACTTC. The chain carries TRBV7-2 and TRBJ2-7; 9 bases align to TRBD2. Germline V CDR1 and CDR2: SGHTA, FQGNSA. This CDR3 region has 17 residues. V gave up 4 bases and J gave up 1 base; unmatched junction bases: 11.

This clonotype was recorded at least ten times. V and J are TRBV29-1 and TRBJ2-6; no clear D. The CDR3 runs to 13 residues. The V end was cut by 4 bases, the J end by 3 bases, with 7 bases between. The germline V gene has CDR1 SQVTM and CDR2 ANQGSEA. The chain's CDR3 is CSVVPFGANVLTF. The CDR3 nucleotides are TGCAGCGTTGTCCCCTTTGGGGCCAACGTCCTGACTTTC.

In its sample, this clonotype was seen many times. The chain recombines TRBV7-8 with TRBJ2-5; D perhaps matches TRBD2 (5 bases). V was pared by 8 bases and J by 5 bases, with 12 bases between. CDR1 and CDR2 (germline): SGHVS, FQNEAQ. This CDR3 region has 12 residues. The CDR3 nucleotides are TGTGCCAGCTCGCGGAGAGGGGAGACCCAGTACTTC. The encoded protein is CASSRRGETQYF.

This chain joins TRBV5-1 and TRBJ2-1; no reliable D call. V lost 0 bases and J 4 bases, leaving 11 bases between the germline ends. Looked up from germline, CDR1 is SGHRS and CDR2 is YFSETQ. This CDR3 has 15 residues. The CDR3 spells CASSLARSPYNEQFF. CDR3 DNA sequence: TGCGCCAGCAGCTTGGCCCGGAGTCCTTACAATGAGCAGTTCTTC.

This clonotype was found a few times. The gene calls are TRBV7-2 and TRBJ2-7; D may correspond to TRBD1 or TRBD2 (6 bases each). The CDR3 loop spans 18 amino acids. V gave up 0 bases and J gave up 2 bases, with 20 bases separating them. Germline loops: CDR1 SGHTA, CDR2 FQGNSA. The CDR3 spells CASSLAGEGGRTPYEQYF. The CDR3 DNA follows: TGTGCCAGCAGCTTAGCTGGGGAAGGGGGGAGGACCCCCTACGAGCAGTACTTC. The whole variable domain, remainder taken from reference TRBV7-2 and TRBJ2-7, is GAGVSQSPSNKVTEKGKDVELRCDPISGHTALYWYRQSLGQGLEFLIYFQGNSAPDKSGLPSDRFSAERTGGSVSTLTIQRTQQEDSAVYLCASSLAGEGGRTPYEQYFGPGTRLTVT.

This clonotype appeared a few times. The gene calls are TRBV12-3 or TRBV12-4 and TRBJ2-3; the D gene could be TRBD1 or TRBD2 (5 bases each). Trimming shortened V by 5 bases and J by 11 bases, and 14 bases separated the two germline ends. CDR3 length equals 12 residues. CDR3 loop: CASSPLREMQYF. CDR3 DNA sequence: TGTGCCAGCAGTCCCCTCAGGGAGATGCAGTATTTT.

The gene calls are TRBV6-1 and TRBJ2-3; TRBD2 aligns across 9 bases. Per germline, CDR1 MNHNS and CDR2 SASEGT. The V gene end was trimmed by 5 bases and the J gene end by 0 bases; junction bases not matched to a gene: 6. This CDR3 is built from 16 residues. In DNA form, the CDR3 reads TGTGCCAGCAGTATAGTAGCGGGAGAGAGCACAGATACGCAGTATTTT. Protein product: CASSIVAGESTDTQYF.

In its sample, this clonotype was seen a few times. The rearrangement joins TRBV15 to TRBJ2-5, with D unclear. Trimming took off 3 bases at V and 2 bases at J, with 10 bases between the two ends. Germline CDR1 is LNHNV and CDR2 is YYDKDF (reference sequence). The CDR3 length is 14 residues. The CDR3 sequence: CATSSNKFQETQYF. The CDR3 bases are TGTGCCACCAGCAGCAACAAGTTTCAAGAGACCCAGTACTTC.

This clonotype occurred a few times. The J gene is TRBJ2-4, the V gene TRBV11-1; 7 nucleotides line up with TRBD2. Germline trimming cut 3 bases from V and 5 bases from J; bases unmatched to any gene: 4. The length of the CDR3 is 14 residues. Germline CDR1 is SGHAT and CDR2 is FQDESV (reference sequence). Written as DNA, the CDR3 is TGTGCCAGCAGCTTGCCGGGGGGTCAAAACATTCAGTACTTC. It is translated as CASSLPGGQNIQYF. The full variable domain, in which reference TRBV11-1 and TRBJ2-4 provide the parts outside the CDR3, is EAEVAQSPRYKITEKSQAVAFWCDPISGHATLYWYRQILGQGPELLVQFQDESVVDDSQLPKDRFSAERLKGVDSTLKIQPAELGDSAMYLCASSLPGGQNIQYFGAGTRLSVL.

The V call is TRBV24-1, the J call TRBJ2-2; D perhaps matches TRBD1 (5 bases). Germline loops: CDR1 KGHDR, CDR2 SFDVKD. The CDR3 extends over 15 amino acids. Trimming stripped 3 bases from V and 1 base from J, with 8 bases between. The DNA for the CDR3 is TGTGCCACCAGTGATCCGGACAAGAACACCGGGGAGCTGTTTTTT. It specifies CATSDPDKNTGELFF.

The genes are TRBV29-1 and TRBJ2-7, with a possible D match to TRBD2 (6 bases). V was shortened by 7 bases and J by 0 bases, with 19 bases between the two germline ends. Germline V gives CDR1 SQVTM, CDR2 ANQGSEA. CDR3 length: 15 residues. CDR3 DNA sequence: TGCAGCGGAGTAAGGAGGGAGGACTACTCCTACGAGCAGTACTTC. It encodes CSGVRREDYSYEQYF.